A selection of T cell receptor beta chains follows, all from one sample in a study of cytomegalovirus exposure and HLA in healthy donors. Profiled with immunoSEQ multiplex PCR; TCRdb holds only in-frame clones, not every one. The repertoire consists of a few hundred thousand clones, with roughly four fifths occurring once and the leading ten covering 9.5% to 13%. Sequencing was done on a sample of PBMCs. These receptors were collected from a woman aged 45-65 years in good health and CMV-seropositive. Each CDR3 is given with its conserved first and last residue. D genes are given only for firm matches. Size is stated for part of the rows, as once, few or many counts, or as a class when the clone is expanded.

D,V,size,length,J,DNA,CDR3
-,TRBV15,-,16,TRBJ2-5,TGTGCCACCAGCTGGTGGGGGGGCATGAATGTGGAGACCCAGTACTTC,CATSWWGGMNVETQYF
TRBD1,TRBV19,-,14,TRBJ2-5,TGTGCCAGCTCCGGGGACAGGGTAGGGGAGACCCAGTACTTC,CASSGDRVGETQYF
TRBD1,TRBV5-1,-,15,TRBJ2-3,TGCGCCAGCAGCTTGATGACAGGGGGCGCAGATACGCAGTATTTT,CASSLMTGGADTQYF
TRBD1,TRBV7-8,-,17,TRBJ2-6,TGTGCCAGCAGCTTAGCGGGACAGAACTCTGGGGCCAACGTCCTGACTTTC,CASSLAGQNSGANVLTF
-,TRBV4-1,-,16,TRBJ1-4,TGCGCCAGCAGCCAAGATCACCGGGGAGGTAATGAAAAACTGTTTTTT,CASSQDHRGGNEKLFF
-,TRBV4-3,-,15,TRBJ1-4,TGCGCCAGCAGCCAAGCTTCAGGTCTTAATGAAAAACTGTTTTTT,CASSQASGLNEKLFF
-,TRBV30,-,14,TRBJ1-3,TGTGCCTGGAGAGCAGGGGTCTCTGGAAACACCATATATTTT,CAWRAGVSGNTIYF
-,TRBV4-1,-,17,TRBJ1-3,TGCGCCAGCAGCCAAGATCGGGGGGAAAGCTCTGGAAACACCATATATTTT,CASSQDRGESSGNTIYF
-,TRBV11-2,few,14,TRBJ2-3,TGTGCCAGCAGCCCGGCCTCAGGTCTAGATACGCAGTATTTT,CASSPASGLDTQYF
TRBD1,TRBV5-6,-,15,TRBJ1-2,TGTGCCAGCAGCCTTGGGACAGGCCGAACCTATGGCTACACCTTC,CASSLGTGRTYGYTF
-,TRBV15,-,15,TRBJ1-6,TGTGCCACCAGCAGAGATGTCAAGGGGCTTTCACCCCTCCACTTT,CATSRDVKGLSPLHF
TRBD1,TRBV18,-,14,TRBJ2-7,TGTGCCAGCTCCAAGGGGCAGGGGGAATACGAGCAGTACTTC,CASSKGQGEYEQYF
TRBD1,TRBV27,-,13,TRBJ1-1,TGTGCCAGCAGCCCAAATCAAGGGGGCAGGACTTTCTTT,CASSPNQGGRTFF
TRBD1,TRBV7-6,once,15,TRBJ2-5,TGTGCCAGCAGCTTAGGCCGGGACAGGGTCGAGACCCAGTACTTC,CASSLGRDRVETQYF
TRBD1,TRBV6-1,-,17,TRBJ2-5,TGTGCCAGCAGTGACCCCCTTCAGGGGGTGTACCAAGAGACCCAGTACTTC,CASSDPLQGVYQETQYF
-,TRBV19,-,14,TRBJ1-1,TGTGCCAGTAGTATAGGTGGAGGGGACACTGAAGCTTTCTTT,CASSIGGGDTEAFF